This T cell receptor beta chain was captured by sequencing in a study of CD4+ T cells in melanoma. Study findings and constraints: Diverse differentiation states were reported for melanoma neoantigen-specific CD4+ T cells. A reported correlation linked neoantigen-specific CD4+ T cells to CD8+, macrophage and B cell function.

Points on this clone: What it binds is unknown.

CDR1 and CDR2 (germline): SGHNT, YYREEE (reference sequence). With 4 bases clipped from V and 3 bases from J, the junction kept 2 bases outside the gene matches. The CDR3 spans 14 residues. Some clones are missing from TCRdb's copy, which holds only in-frame ones; the method was immunoSEQ multiplex PCR. The repertoire includes roughly 50,000 clones, nearly 90% of them detected once, and about 12% sits in the top ten. V usage is TRBV5-4 and J usage is TRBJ2-1; TRBD2 aligns across 9 bases. The sequenced sample was peripheral blood. This clonotype was obtained from a human donor with melanoma. The CDR3 DNA sequence: TGTGCCAGCAGCCCGACTAGCGGCTACAATGAGCAGTTCTTC. Amino acids: CASSPTSGYNEQFF.